A selection of T cell receptor beta chains follows, all from one sample in a study of cytomegalovirus exposure and HLA in healthy donors. Generated by immunoSEQ multiplex PCR, the TCRdb table keeps only in-frame clones and is missing some. The repertoire has about 150,000 clones, 60% to 80% of them found once; the top ten carry around 1.3%. Sequencing was done on a sample of PBMCs. These receptors were obtained from a woman in her 30s in good health and CMV-seronegative. Both conserved end residues are part of each CDR3. Each record gives: D gene, V gene, clone size, J gene, CDR3 DNA, CDR3 protein. A D gene is named only where the DNA matches it firmly. Clone size is given for some rows only: seen once, a few or many times, or a class if the clone is expanded.

TRBD2	TRBV9	once	TRBJ2-3	TGTGCCAGCAGCGTAGCCAGCGGGGGAGATACGCAGTATTTT	CASSVASGGDTQYF
-	TRBV5-1	-	TRBJ1-1	TGCGCCAGCTTTTGGAACAGGGACACTGAAGCTTTCTTT	CASFWNRDTEAFF
-	TRBV2	once	TRBJ2-7	TGTGCCAGCAGTGACGGTCAGGGGAACGAGCAGTACTTC	CASSDGQGNEQYF
TRBD1	TRBV2	few	TRBJ1-5	TGTGCCAGCAGTGAAGAGGGGGCGGCTGGGAATCAGCCCCAGCATTTT	CASSEEGAAGNQPQHF
TRBD1	TRBV18	-	TRBJ1-3	TGTGCCAGCTCACAAGGGGGCGGAAACACCATATATTTT	CASSQGGGNTIYF
-	TRBV5-1	-	TRBJ2-7	TGCGCCAGCAGCTTACCAGGGAAGATCAACGAGCAGTACTTC	CASSLPGKINEQYF
-	TRBV28	-	TRBJ1-4	TGTGCCAGCAGTTTAGGGGCGTCCCGGGAAAAACTGTTTTTT	CASSLGASREKLFF
-	TRBV5-6	-	TRBJ1-3	TGTGCCAGCAGCCCAACAGGGACGGGAGGAAACACCATATATTTT	CASSPTGTGGNTIYF
-	TRBV18	-	TRBJ1-3	TGTGCCAGCTCACCAATGGCCCAGGGGCCTGGAAACACCATATATTTT	CASSPMAQGPGNTIYF
TRBD1	TRBV15	-	TRBJ2-7	TGTGCCACCAGCAGTGAAGGGAGACAGGGTGGGGAGCAGTACTTC	CATSSEGRQGGEQYF
-	TRBV5-4	-	TRBJ1-1	TGTGCCAGCAGCTTGGGGATTGGGGGCACCGAGAACACTGAAGCTTTCTTT	CASSLGIGGTENTEAFF
TRBD1	TRBV6-1	-	TRBJ1-5	TGTGCCAGCAGGCCGACAGGGAAGGGACAGCCCCAGCATTTT	CASRPTGKGQPQHF
-	TRBV30	-	TRBJ2-5	TGTGCCTGGAGTAGCAACTGGGAAGCGGCCCAGTACTTC	CAWSSNWEAAQYF
-	TRBV5-4	many	TRBJ2-2	TGTGCCAGCAGCTTGCTGGGTCAGGGAATCAACACCGGGGAGCTGTTTTTT	CASSLLGQGINTGELFF
-	TRBV18	-	TRBJ1-5	TGTGCCAGCTCCCAGGACAGCGGCGATCAGCCCCAGCATTTT	CASSQDSGDQPQHF
-	TRBV30	-	TRBJ2-7	TGTGCCTGGAGTAGAAACCAACGGGTTGAGCAGTACTTC	CAWSRNQRVEQYF
TRBD2	TRBV5-1	-	TRBJ2-3	TGCGCCAGCAGCTTGGCCGGGACTAGCGGCGCAGATACGCAGTATTTT	CASSLAGTSGADTQYF
-	TRBV4-1	-	TRBJ2-7	TGCGCCAGCAGCCATTCCAGGGCCGACTCCCCAACCTACGAGCAGTACTTC	CASSHSRADSPTYEQYF
-	TRBV2	-	TRBJ1-3	TGTGCCAGCTTGGAGGGAATTGGGTCTGGAAACACCATATATTTT	CASLEGIGSGNTIYF
-	TRBV2	once	TRBJ2-2	TGTGCCAGCAATCAGGGAAACACCGGGGAGCTGTTTTTT	CASNQGNTGELFF
TRBD2	TRBV7-8	-	TRBJ2-2	TGTGCCAGCCGGGTGGCGGGGGGGTCCGGGGAGCTGTTTTTT	CASRVAGGSGELFF
-	TRBV5-1	-	TRBJ1-1	TGCGCCAGCAGCGCGACCCCAGGGGAGTATTTTAACACTGAAGCTTTCTTT	CASSATPGEYFNTEAFF
-	TRBV6-1	-	TRBJ2-2	TGTGCCAGCAGTGGGGAGGGGGGGGCGTCCGGGGAGCTGTTTTTT	CASSGEGGASGELFF
-	TRBV10-2	few	TRBJ1-1	TGCGCCAGCAAGGCGAGGGGGACTGAAGCTTTCTTT	CASKARGTEAFF
TRBD1	TRBV4-1	-	TRBJ1-3	TGCGCCAGCAGCCAGGACGGACAGGGTAGGAACACCATATATTTT	CASSQDGQGRNTIYF
TRBD2	TRBV7-9	-	TRBJ2-1	TGTGCCAGCAGCTTAGAGGGTAGCGGGGGGTTCAATGAGCAGTTCTTC	CASSLEGSGGFNEQFF
TRBD1	TRBV11-2	-	TRBJ1-1	TGTGCCAGCAGCTTAGTTAGGGGGCTGGGCACTGAAGCTTTCTTT	CASSLVRGLGTEAFF
-	TRBV6-1	-	TRBJ1-2	TGTGCCAGCAGGTACAGGGAGTCAAGTGGCTACACCTTC	CASRYRESSGYTF
-	TRBV5-4	-	TRBJ2-3	TGTGCCAGCAGATTCCCGGGAGGCACAGATACGCAGTATTTT	CASRFPGGTDTQYF
TRBD2	TRBV7-9	-	TRBJ2-2	TGTGCCAGCAGCTTAGCTAGCGGGGTCACCGGGGAGCTGTTTTTT	CASSLASGVTGELFF
-	TRBV19	few	TRBJ2-7	TGTGCCAGTAGCGGACAGCGCTCCTACGAGCAGTACTTC	CASSGQRSYEQYF
-	TRBV6-1	-	TRBJ1-3	TGTGCCAGCAGCCCGGGGGTATCTGGAAACACCATATATTTT	CASSPGVSGNTIYF
-	TRBV18	-	TRBJ1-2	TGTGCCAGCTCACCACTCGGGCAGGGCAAGGCTGGCTACACCTTC	CASSPLGQGKAGYTF
TRBD2	TRBV18	-	TRBJ2-5	TGTGCCAGCTCACCGACTAGCGGGGGAGGCGAGACCCAGTACTTC	CASSPTSGGGETQYF
TRBD1	TRBV30	-	TRBJ1-5	TGTGCCTGGAGTTCCCGGGAAGGACAGGGCAATCAGCCCCAGCATTTT	CAWSSREGQGNQPQHF
TRBD1	TRBV7-8	once	TRBJ2-2	TGTGCCGAACCCACAGGGGCGAGTACCGGGGAGCTGTTTTTT	CAEPTGASTGELFF
-	TRBV9	-	TRBJ1-1	TGTGCCAGCAGCGTAGTCGGTGGGGCAGACACTGAAGCTTTCTTT	CASSVVGGADTEAFF
TRBD1	TRBV5-1	-	TRBJ2-1	TGCGCCAGCAGCTTGGAAGGGACAGCTCTCTACAATGAGCAGTTCTTC	CASSLEGTALYNEQFF
-	TRBV6-5	-	TRBJ2-6	TGTGCCAGCAGGGGGACTTCTGGGGCCAACGTCCTGACTTTC	CASRGTSGANVLTF
TRBD1	TRBV2	-	TRBJ1-1	TGTGCCAGCAGTGATCACCGGGACAGCTTAACTGAAGCTTTCTTT	CASSDHRDSLTEAFF
TRBD1	TRBV6-5	few	TRBJ2-5	TGTGCCAGCAGTTTCAGGGGGCGGGAGACCCAGTACTTC	CASSFRGRETQYF
-	TRBV4-1	-	TRBJ1-1	TGCGCCAGCAGCCAAATCTCAGGGGAGACTGAAGCTTTCTTT	CASSQISGETEAFF
TRBD2	TRBV18	-	TRBJ2-1	TGTGCCAGCTCACCAACTAGCGGGGGACCCAGCTCCTACAATGAGCAGTTCTTC	CASSPTSGGPSSYNEQFF
-	TRBV6-6	-	TRBJ1-2	TGTGCCAGCAGTTATCTTACAAGGGAGGGCTACACCTTC	CASSYLTREGYTF
-	TRBV2	-	TRBJ2-7	TGTGCCAGCAGTGAAAGAGGGCCGTGGGACGAGCAGTACTTC	CASSERGPWDEQYF
-	TRBV6-6	few	TRBJ2-3	TGTGCCAGCTTAAACGGGCTAGCTACAGATACGCAGTATTTT	CASLNGLATDTQYF
-	TRBV9	few	TRBJ1-2	TGTGCCAGCAGTGGTACAGGAAGACTAGCTAACTATGGCTACACCTTC	CASSGTGRLANYGYTF
TRBD2	TRBV4-1	-	TRBJ2-5	TGCGCCAGCAGACCCACTCAGGGGCGGGGGGACCAAGAGACCCAGTACTTC	CASRPTQGRGDQETQYF
-	TRBV18	-	TRBJ1-2	TGTGCCAGCTCACCGAAAAAACTGACAGTCAACTATGGCTACACCTTC	CASSPKKLTVNYGYTF
TRBD2	TRBV29-1	once	TRBJ2-3	TGCAGCGTTGAAGGACTAGCGGGGGGATATACGCAGTATTTT	CSVEGLAGGYTQYF
-	TRBV28	-	TRBJ1-2	TGTGCCAGCACGCGGGCCGGGATCTATGGCTACACCTTC	CASTRAGIYGYTF
TRBD1	TRBV6-6	-	TRBJ1-1	TGTGCCAGCAGTTACGGTGGGACAGGGTTCACTGAAGCTTTCTTT	CASSYGGTGFTEAFF
TRBD1	TRBV5-4	-	TRBJ1-4	TGTGCCAGCAGCTTGCAGGGGGGCAGCCCTGAAAAACTGTTTTTT	CASSLQGGSPEKLFF
-	TRBV5-1	-	TRBJ1-5	TGCGCCAGCAGCTTACCGATTCGGGATCTTAGCAATCAGCCCCAGCATTTT	CASSLPIRDLSNQPQHF
TRBD1	TRBV18	-	TRBJ2-3	TGTGCCAGCTCACCAAGGGGGCCCTACACAGATACGCAGTATTTT	CASSPRGPYTDTQYF
-	TRBV5-1	-	TRBJ2-3	TGCGCCAGCGCTAACGGGGATACGCAGTATTTT	CASANGDTQYF
-	TRBV6-1	-	TRBJ1-1	TGTGCCAGCAGTGAAGTGGGGGGGGGACACACTGAAGCTTTCTTT	CASSEVGGGHTEAFF
-	TRBV30	-	TRBJ1-1	TGTGCCTGGACTGGACAGTTGAACACTGAAGCTTTCTTT	CAWTGQLNTEAFF
-	TRBV4-2	-	TRBJ1-4	TGTGCCAGCAGCCTCTACAGGGCCGAAGTGAGGAAACTGTTTTTT	CASSLYRAEVRKLFF
-	TRBV30	few	TRBJ1-3	TGTGCCTGGAGTGTTATAGGGAGCCCTGGAAACACCATATATTTT	CAWSVIGSPGNTIYF